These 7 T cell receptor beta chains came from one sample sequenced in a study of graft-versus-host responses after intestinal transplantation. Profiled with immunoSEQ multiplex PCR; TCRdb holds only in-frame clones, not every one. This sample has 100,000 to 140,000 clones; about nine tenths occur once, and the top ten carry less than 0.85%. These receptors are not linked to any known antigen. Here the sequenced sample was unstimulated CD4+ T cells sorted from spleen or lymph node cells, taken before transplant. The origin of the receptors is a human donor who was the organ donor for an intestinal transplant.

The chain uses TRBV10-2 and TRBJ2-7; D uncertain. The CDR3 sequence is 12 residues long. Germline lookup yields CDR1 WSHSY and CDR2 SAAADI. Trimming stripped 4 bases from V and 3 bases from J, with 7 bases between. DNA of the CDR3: TGCGCCAGCAGTGTAGCAGGCTACGAGCAGTACTTC. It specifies CASSVAGYEQYF.

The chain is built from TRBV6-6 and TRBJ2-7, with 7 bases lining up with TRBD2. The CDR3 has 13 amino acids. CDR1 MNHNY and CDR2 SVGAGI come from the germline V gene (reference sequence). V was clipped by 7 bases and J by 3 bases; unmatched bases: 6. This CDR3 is CASTGLDVYEQYF. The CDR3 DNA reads TGTGCCAGCACCGGACTAGATGTCTACGAGCAGTACTTC.

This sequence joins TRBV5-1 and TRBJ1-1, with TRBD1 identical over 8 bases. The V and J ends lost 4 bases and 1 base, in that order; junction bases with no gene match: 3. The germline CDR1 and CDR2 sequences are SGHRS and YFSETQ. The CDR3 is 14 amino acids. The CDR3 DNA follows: TGCGCCAGCAGCCAAGGGACAGGGAACACTGAAGCTTTCTTT. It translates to CASSQGTGNTEAFF.

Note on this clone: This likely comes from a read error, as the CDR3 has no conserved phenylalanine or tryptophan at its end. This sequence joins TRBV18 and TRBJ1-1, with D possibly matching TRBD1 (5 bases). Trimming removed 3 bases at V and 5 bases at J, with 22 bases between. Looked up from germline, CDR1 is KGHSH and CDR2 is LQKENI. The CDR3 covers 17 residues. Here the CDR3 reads CASSPRLGPLGFTEAFL. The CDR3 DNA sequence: TGTGCCAGCTCACCGCGATTGGGACCTCTAGGGTTTACTGAAGCTTTCCTT.

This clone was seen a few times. The CDR3 here is CASSITGREKLFF. Written as DNA, the CDR3 is TGTGCCAGTAGTATTACAGGTCGAGAAAAACTGTTTTTT. J is TRBJ1-4 and V is TRBV19; TRBD1 is a possible D gene (5 bases). Between the trimmed V and J ends, which lost 3 bases and 8 bases, there was a span of 10 bases. This CDR3 is built from 13 residues. From germline, CDR1 is LNHDA and CDR2 SQIVND (reference sequence). Based on the CDR3 plus reference TRBV19 and TRBJ1-4, the full variable domain is DGGITQSPKYLFRKEGQNVTLSCEQNLNHDAMYWYRQDPGQGLRLIYYSQIVNDFQKGDIAEGYSVSREKKESFPLTVTSAQKNPTAFYLCASSITGREKLFFGSGTQLSVL.

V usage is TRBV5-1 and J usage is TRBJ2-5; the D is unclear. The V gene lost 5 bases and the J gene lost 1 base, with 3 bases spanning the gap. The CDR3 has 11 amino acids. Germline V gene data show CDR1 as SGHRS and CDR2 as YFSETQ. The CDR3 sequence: CASRSQETQYF. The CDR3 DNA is TGCGCCAGCAGATCCCAAGAGACCCAGTACTTC. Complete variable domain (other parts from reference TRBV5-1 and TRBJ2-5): KAGVTQTPRYLIKTRGQQVTLSCSPISGHRSVSWYQQTPGQGLQFLFEYFSETQRNKGNFPGRFSGRQFSNSRSEMNVSTLELGDSALYLCASRSQETQYFGPGTRLLVL.

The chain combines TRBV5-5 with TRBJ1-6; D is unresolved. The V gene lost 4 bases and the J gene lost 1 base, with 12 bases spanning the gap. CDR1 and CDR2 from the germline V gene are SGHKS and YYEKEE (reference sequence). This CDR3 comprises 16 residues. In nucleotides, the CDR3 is TGTGCCAGCAGCCGTCTAGGAATGTCCTATAATTCACCCCTCCACTTT. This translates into CASSRLGMSYNSPLHF.